Below are 25 T cell receptor beta chains sequenced from a single sample in a study of long-term antiretroviral therapy in people with HIV. Researchers report immunoSEQ v3.0 was run at survey level. Only in-frame clones appear in the TCRdb table, and some are missing; sequencing was by immunoSEQ multiplex PCR. The table has about 23,000 clones, 70% to 90% seen once. Source: unsorted PBMCs, taken 0.6 years after starting antiretroviral therapy. The source of these receptors is a man in his fifties or sixties with HIV.

CDR3 in DNA: TGTGCCAGCAGCTTGGGACAGCAAGAGACCCAGTACTTC. This sequence encodes CASSLGQQETQYF. V usage is TRBV5-4 and J usage is TRBJ2-5, with a weak D call TRBD1 (5 bases). Germline values: CDR1 SGHNT, CDR2 YYREEE (reference sequence). This CDR3 is 13 amino acids long. The V gene lost 0 bases and the J gene lost 2 bases, with 5 bases spanning the gap.

The CDR3 DNA is TGTGCCAGCACATCGTACCTCTCCTGGGACACGGCCGCCTACGAGCAGTACTTC. It yields the protein CASTSYLSWDTAAYEQYF. The chain employs TRBV7-9 and TRBJ2-7, with D possibly TRBD1 on 6 matching bases. CDR1 and CDR2 (germline): SEHNR, FQNEAQ (reference sequence). V was cut by 7 bases and J by 2 bases, with 27 bases left in between. The CDR3 loop spans 18 amino acids. Filled out from reference TRBV7-9 and TRBJ2-7, the complete variable domain reads DTGVSQNPRHKITKRGQNVTFRCDPISEHNRLYWYRQTLGQGPEFLTYFQNEAQLEKSRLLSDRFSAERPKGSFSTLEIQRTEQGDSAMYLCASTSYLSWDTAAYEQYFGPGTRLTVT.

The rearrangement uses TRBV15 and TRBJ2-2, with D unclear. V was cut by 0 bases and J by 6 bases, with 11 bases left in between. The CDR3 consists of 15 residues. CDR1 is LNHNV, CDR2 YYDKDF, per germline (reference sequence). The CDR3 is CATSRDVIGPGELFF. For the CDR3, the DNA is TGTGCCACCAGCAGAGATGTGATTGGGCCCGGGGAGCTGTTTTTT.

This chain joins TRBV7-3 and TRBJ1-1; 7 nucleotides line up with TRBD1. The length of the CDR3 is 15 residues. Germline V gene sequence: CDR1 SGHTA, CDR2 FQGTGA. Trimming at V came to 5 bases and at J to 1 base, leaving 7 bases not matched to a gene. CDR3 residues: CASSKGGTANTEAFF. In DNA form, the CDR3 reads TGTGCCAGCAGCAAAGGCGGGACAGCGAACACTGAAGCTTTCTTT.

The chain joins TRBV30 to TRBJ1-1; D might be TRBD1 (6 bases). Trimming removed 0 bases at V and 3 bases at J, with 11 bases between. The CDR3 has 14 amino acids. CDR1 and CDR2 (germline): GTSNPN, SVGIG (reference sequence). The CDR3 loop reads CAWSVGRGYTEAFF. The DNA of the CDR3 is TGTGCCTGGAGTGTTGGAAGGGGGTACACTGAAGCTTTCTTT.

This clone was recorded a few times. This chain links TRBV7-8 with TRBJ1-2, with TRBD1 as a possible D gene (5 bases). The CDR3 spans 14 residues. V lost 5 bases to trimming and J lost 3 bases, with 13 bases between them. Germline V gives CDR1 SGHVS, CDR2 FQNEAQ. The CDR3 DNA reads TGTGCCAGCAGCCCAGGGTCGGGAGACTATGGCTACACCTTC. It yields the protein CASSPGSGDYGYTF.

The rearrangement uses TRBV14 and TRBJ1-4, with 9 bases fitting TRBD1. After removal of 4 bases from V and 8 bases from J, the junction contained 8 bases not matched to a gene. Germline-derived CDR1 and CDR2 are SGHDN and FVKESK. The CDR3 length is 15 residues. Here the CDR3 reads CASSRGQGMREKLFF. The CDR3 DNA is TGTGCCAGCAGCCGCGGACAGGGGATGCGGGAAAAACTGTTTTTT.

The chain carries TRBV7-9 and TRBJ2-2; 9 nucleotides match TRBD1. The CDR3 is made up of 16 amino acids. The ends lost 5 bases at V and 7 bases at J; junction bases unmatched: 11. The germline V gene encodes CDR1 SEHNR and CDR2 FQNEAQ (reference sequence). The CDR3 region is CASSTFRDRAIGELFF. CDR3 bases: TGTGCCAGCAGCACCTTCCGGGACAGGGCGATCGGGGAGCTGTTTTTT.

The rearrangement uses TRBV27 and TRBJ2-7, with D unclear. Trimming cost V 5 bases and J 0 bases, with 11 bases left between them. The CDR3 runs 14 residues. Germline V gives CDR1 MNHEY, CDR2 SMNVEV (reference sequence). CDR3 DNA: TGTGCCAGCAGTCCTTTTGGCGTCTCCTACGAGCAGTACTTC. Translated: CASSPFGVSYEQYF.

J is TRBJ2-5 and V is TRBV7-2, with TRBD1 matching 8 bases. V trimming: 4 bases; J trimming: 7 bases; junction bases outside the gene matches: 5. CDR3 length equals 13 residues. From germline, CDR1 is SGHTA and CDR2 FQGNSA. The CDR3, as DNA: TGTGCCAGCAGCTCGGGACAGGCGGGGACCCAGTACTTC. Amino acids: CASSSGQAGTQYF.

The chain combines TRBV2 with TRBJ1-2; D perhaps matches TRBD1 (5 bases). The V gene lost 3 bases and the J gene lost 4 bases, with 18 bases spanning the gap. The CDR3 spans 16 residues. Germline lookup yields CDR1 SNHLY and CDR2 FYNNEI. CDR3 bases: TGTGCCAGCAGTGAGGGGCAGGGAACCTCTGGCTATGGCTACACCTTC. The encoded protein is CASSEGQGTSGYGYTF. Full variable domain (remainder filled in from reference TRBV2 and TRBJ1-2): EPEVTQTPSHQVTQMGQEVILRCVPISNHLYFYWYRQILGQKVEFLVSFYNNEISEKSEIFDDQFSVERPDGSNFTLKIRSTKLEDSAMYFCASSEGQGTSGYGYTFGSGTRLTVV.

CDR3: CASSLSPGRAFF. The CDR3 DNA reads TGTGCCAGCAGCTTGTCGCCAGGGCGGGCTTTCTTT. The chain links TRBV7-8 to TRBJ1-1, with D possibly being TRBD1 (5 bases). The CDR3 is made up of 12 amino acids. The V and J ends lost 3 bases and 11 bases respectively, with 13 bases between them. In germline, CDR1 is SGHVS, CDR2 FQNEAQ.

The chain has TRBV6-6 and TRBJ2-5; no clear D gene. The germline gives CDR1 MNHNY, CDR2 SVGAGI (reference sequence). The CDR3 has 12 residues. V lost 0 bases and J 5 bases, leaving 4 bases between the germline ends. The CDR3 here is CASSYSGETQYF. The CDR3 DNA reads TGTGCCAGCAGTTACTCCGGGGAGACCCAGTACTTC.

V and J are TRBV18 and TRBJ1-1; D is undetermined. This CDR3 region has 13 residues. Germline-derived CDR1 and CDR2 are KGHSH and LQKENI. V dropped 2 bases and J dropped 6 bases, with 10 bases sitting between them. The CDR3 reads CASSPAVLAEAFF. The CDR3 DNA is TGTGCCAGCTCACCAGCGGTTCTGGCTGAAGCTTTCTTT.

This clone was detected only a few times. The chain recombines TRBV29-1 with TRBJ2-7, with TRBD2 matching over 8 bases. The CDR3 is made up of 12 amino acids. The trim removed 4 bases at V and 6 bases at J, leaving 5 bases unmatched. Germline V CDR1 and CDR2: SQVTM, ANQGSEA. This CDR3 reads CSVAGRESEQYF. CDR3 in DNA: TGCAGCGTTGCCGGGAGGGAGTCCGAGCAGTACTTC.

The chain employs TRBV7-2 and TRBJ2-7; 8 bases map to TRBD2. Germline CDR1 SGHTA, CDR2 FQGNSA. The CDR3 is 15 amino acids. J was trimmed by 9 bases and V by 0 bases; bases with no gene match: 10. The CDR3 is CASSLAAAGVSWQYF. The DNA for the CDR3 is TGTGCCAGCAGCTTAGCGGCAGCGGGAGTTTCTTGGCAGTACTTC. Filled out from reference TRBV7-2 and TRBJ2-7, the complete variable domain reads GAGVSQSPSNKVTEKGKDVELRCDPISGHTALYWYRQSLGQGLEFLIYFQGNSAPDKSGLPSDRFSAERTGGSVSTLTIQRTQQEDSAVYLCASSLAAAGVSWQYFGPGTRLTVT.

J is TRBJ2-2 and V is TRBV5-1; maybe TRBD1 (5 bases). The CDR3 runs 14 residues. Germline assignment: CDR1 SGHRS and CDR2 YFSETQ. Trimming took off 4 bases at V and 7 bases at J, with 14 bases between the two ends. The CDR3 coding sequence is TGCGCCAGCAGCGTGGGGCAGGTGGACGGGGAGCTGTTTTTT. It yields the protein CASSVGQVDGELFF.

The chain has TRBV19 and TRBJ2-1; 10 bases match TRBD1. The CDR3 is made up of 16 amino acids. Trimming took 1 base from V and 2 from J; bases not matched to a gene: 2. Germline CDR1 and CDR2: LNHDA and SQIVND (reference sequence). The chain's CDR3 is CASSIGGTGAYNEQFF. Here the CDR3 DNA reads TGTGCCAGTAGTATAGGTGGGACAGGGGCCTACAATGAGCAGTTCTTC.

The J gene is TRBJ1-6, the V gene TRBV5-1; the D is unclear. CDR1 SGHRS and CDR2 YFSETQ come from the germline V gene. The CDR3 is made up of 15 amino acids. Trimming took 1 base from V and 5 from J, leaving 10 bases between them. The CDR3, as DNA: TGCGCCAGCAGCTTGTCTCCGGGGAATAATTCACCCCTCCACTTT. Translation: CASSLSPGNNSPLHF.

The chain is built from TRBV7-8 and TRBJ2-3; 10 bases are a match to TRBD2. Trimming at V came to 4 bases and at J to 3 bases, leaving 7 bases not matched to a gene. This CDR3 has 16 residues. The V gene's germline CDR1 is SGHVS and CDR2 FQNEAQ. Here the CDR3 DNA reads TGTGCCAGCAGCTCTCTAGCGGGAGTGTGGACAGATACGCAGTATTTT. It codes for CASSSLAGVWTDTQYF.

The chain carries TRBV6-5 and TRBJ2-5; D might be TRBD1 or TRBD2, each matching 5 bases. Germline values: CDR1 MNHEY, CDR2 SVGAGI. This CDR3 comprises 13 residues. V shed 2 bases and J shed 4 bases, with 8 bases lying between them. The CDR3 reads CASSYGGTETQYF. CDR3 nucleotides: TGTGCCAGCAGTTACGGGGGAACAGAGACCCAGTACTTC.

This clone came up a few times. This chain's CDR3 is CASSLGRGVGYTF. DNA of the CDR3: TGTGCCAGCAGCCTGGGACGCGGGGTTGGCTACACCTTC. The J gene is TRBJ1-2, the V gene TRBV7-9, with TRBD1 as a possible D gene (5 bases). The germline CDR1 and CDR2 sequences are SEHNR and FQNEAQ (reference sequence). This CDR3 is built from 13 residues. The V gene lost 5 bases and the J gene lost 7 bases, with 14 bases spanning the gap.

This chain connects TRBV2 to TRBJ1-4, with a possible D match to TRBD1 (5 bases). With 6 bases removed from V and 5 bases from J, the gap between germline ends came to 13 bases. The V gene's germline CDR1 is SNHLY and CDR2 FYNNEI. The CDR3 totals 14 residues. CDR3 sequence (DNA): TGTGCCAGCAGACCTGGGACTGAGAATGAAAAACTGTTTTTT. This gives the protein CASRPGTENEKLFF.

The chain couples TRBV7-3 to TRBJ1-3; D is perhaps TRBD1 (5 bases). V gave up 2 bases and J gave up 4 bases, with 9 bases separating them. The germline gives CDR1 SGHTA, CDR2 FQGTGA. This CDR3 is 14 amino acids long. CDR3 sequence reads: CASSLGGYGNTIYF. DNA of the CDR3: TGTGCCAGCAGCTTAGGGGGATACGGAAACACCATATATTTT.

V usage is TRBV6-5 and J usage is TRBJ2-5; 12 nucleotides agree with TRBD1. The CDR3 has 14 amino acids. Germline CDR1 reads MNHEY; CDR2 reads SVGAGI. Trimming took 8 bases from V and 5 from J; bases not matched to a gene: 6. CDR3 loop: CASRDRGRGETQYF. The CDR3 DNA follows: TGTGCCAGCCGGGACAGGGGGCGCGGTGAGACCCAGTACTTC.